This entry lists 23 T cell receptor beta chains sequenced from one sample in a study of regulatory T cells in long-lasting Graves disease. With iRepertoire HTBI primers and Arm-PCR of CDR3 regions, TCR beta libraries were built. TCRdb called the multiplex PCR reads again in MiXCR, with one record for every CDR3 protein. This sample carries 300,000 to 350,000 distinct CDR3 sequences, roughly 21% of them seen once, and the ten largest clones take roughly 27%. Specified time point: persistent/refractory GD, antithyroid drugs over 5 years with positive TRAb. After RNA was extracted from PBMCs, the TCR library was made from it. The specimen was peripheral blood mononuclear cells (PBMCs), collected when the disease was refractory, from a patient treated with antithyroid drugs. Every receptor here comes from a female donor with Graves disease.

This clonotype was detected only a few times. V usage is TRBV6-1 and J usage is TRBJ2-7, with TRBD1 identical over 7 bases. The CDR3 runs 15 residues. The trim removed 5 bases at V and 2 bases at J, leaving 9 bases unmatched. Germline assignment: CDR1 MNHNS and CDR2 SASEGT. The DNA for the CDR3 is TGTGCCAGCAGTCCCACAGGGGCGTACCCCTACGAGCAGTACTTC. The encoded protein is CASSPTGAYPYEQYF.

This clonotype came up many times. V and J are TRBV29-1 and TRBJ1-4; D is unresolved. From germline, CDR1 is SQVTM and CDR2 ANQGSEA. Trimming left V 7 bases short and J 7 bases short, with 13 bases between. The CDR3 runs 12 residues. The DNA of the CDR3 is TGCAGCGGCACCGATAGGCGTGAAAAACTGTTTTTT. Its protein is CSGTDRREKLFF.

There are a few counts of this clonotype. The rearrangement links TRBV5-1 to TRBJ2-5; the D gene is possibly TRBD1 (6 bases). The V gene's germline CDR1 is SGHRS and CDR2 YFSETQ. This CDR3 has 15 residues. V lost 4 bases and J lost 3, with 16 bases in between. CDR3 sequence: CASSVTGQTKETQYF. The CDR3 DNA sequence: TGCGCCAGCAGCGTGACCGGACAGACAAAAGAGACCCAGTACTTC.

This clonotype was counted a few times. The V gene is TRBV14, the J gene TRBJ2-7; D gene unclear. From germline, CDR1 is SGHDN and CDR2 FVKESK. The length of the CDR3 is 14 residues. V was shortened by 4 bases and J by 2 bases, with 12 bases between the two germline ends. The CDR3 sequence is CASSPRTFAYEQYF. In nucleotides, the CDR3 is TGTGCCAGCAGCCCCCGGACCTTCGCCTACGAGCAGTACTTC.

The chain has TRBV4-2 and TRBJ2-2; perhaps TRBD2 as D (6 bases). This CDR3 is 16 amino acids long. Germline V gene lookup returns CDR1 LGHNA and CDR2 YNFKEQ. V lost 3 bases and J 6 bases, leaving 17 bases between the germline ends. This CDR3 is CASSHDAAGGAGELFF. DNA of the CDR3: TGTGCCAGCAGCCACGATGCCGCAGGAGGGGCCGGGGAGCTGTTTTTT.

Concerning this clonotype itself: One junction end disagrees with the germline gene, perhaps due to a read error. This chain uses TRBV20-1 with TRBJ2-4; TRBD2 aligns across 9 bases. The CDR3 consists of 14 residues. CDR1 and CDR2 (germline): DFQATT, SNEGSKA (reference sequence). CDR3 in DNA: TGCAGTGGGGGTTTAGCGGGAGCCAAAAACATTCAGCACTTC. Translation: CSGGLAGAKNIQHF.

This clonotype showed up just a few times. This chain joins TRBV6-1 and TRBJ2-7; D ambiguous. The CDR3 consists of 12 residues. Per the germline V gene, CDR1 is MNHNS and CDR2 is SASEGT. The V and J ends lost 8 bases and 0 bases respectively, with 8 bases between them. CDR3 bases: TGTGCCAGCCGACCCAACTCCTACGAGCAGTACTTC. It specifies CASRPNSYEQYF.

This clonotype has at least ten counts. The rearrangement links TRBV6-2 or TRBV6-3 to TRBJ1-2, with TRBD1 matching 7 bases. Germline CDR1 reads MNHEY; CDR2 reads SVGEGT. This CDR3 has 15 residues. With V trimmed by 4 bases and J by 6 bases, 11 bases remained unmatched. CDR3 in amino acids: CASSSSHRGGDGYTF. The CDR3 nucleotides are TGTGCCAGCAGTTCCTCTCACAGGGGTGGTGATGGCTACACCTTC.

This clonotype showed up many times. The chain employs TRBV11-2 and TRBJ2-7, with TRBD2 matching 7 bases. This CDR3 spans 14 amino acids. Trimming removed 3 bases from V and 2 bases from J; junction bases left unmatched: 4. Germline CDR1 reads SGHAT; CDR2 reads FQNNGV. CDR3 loop: CASSFEAGTYEQYF. The CDR3 DNA reads as TGTGCCAGCAGCTTCGAAGCGGGAACCTACGAGCAGTACTTC. The whole variable domain, filled in from reference TRBV11-2 and TRBJ2-7, reads EAGVAQSPRYKIIEKRQSVAFWCNPISGHATLYWYQQILGQGPKLLIQFQNNGVVDDSQLPKDRFSAERLKGVDSTLKIQPAKLEDSAVYLCASSFEAGTYEQYFGPGTRLTVT.

This clonotype was observed a few times. V gene TRBV9 combines with J gene TRBJ1-4, with D possibly being TRBD1 (5 bases). CDR1 and CDR2 (germline): SGDLS, YYNGEE. This CDR3 region has 14 residues. V was trimmed by 1 base and J by 8 bases, leaving 12 bases between them. The CDR3 nucleotides are TGTGCCAGCAGCGTATGGCAGGGAGGGGAAAAACTGTTTTTT. This sequence encodes CASSVWQGGEKLFF.

This clonotype was observed at least ten times. The chain is built from TRBV28 and TRBJ2-5; TRBD1 agrees at 7 bases. The germline V gene encodes CDR1 MDHEN and CDR2 SYDVKM. There are 16 residues in the CDR3. The V and J ends lost 2 bases and 0 bases, in that order; junction bases with no gene match: 6. The CDR3 protein is CASSLIGRGNQETQYF. DNA of the CDR3: TGTGCCAGCAGTTTAATCGGCAGGGGGAACCAAGAGACCCAGTACTTC. Complete variable domain (other parts from reference TRBV28 and TRBJ2-5): DVKVTQSSRYLVKRTGEKVFLECVQDMDHENMFWYRQDPGLGLRLIYFSYDVKMKEKGDIPEGYSVSREKKERFSLILESASTNQTSMYLCASSLIGRGNQETQYFGPGTRLLVL.

The chain combines TRBV28 with TRBJ1-4, with unresolved D. Germline CDR1 MDHEN, CDR2 SYDVKM. The CDR3 contains 15 residues. V shed 5 bases and J shed 7 bases, with 17 bases lying between them. CDR3 bases: TGTGCCAGCAGTCCTCCGGCGGGTATGGGTGAAAAACTGTTTTTT. Translation gives CASSPPAGMGEKLFF.

This clonotype was detected many times. This chain links TRBV6-1 with TRBJ2-7; no reliable D call. The CDR3 has 16 amino acids. CDR1 and CDR2 (germline): MNHNS, SASEGT. V was cut by 0 bases and J by 0 bases, with 12 bases left in between. CDR3 loop: CASSEAGTVSSYEQYF. CDR3 bases: TGTGCCAGCAGTGAAGCGGGAACGGTGAGCTCCTACGAGCAGTACTTC.

This clonotype was recorded a few times. The genes are TRBV20-1 and TRBJ1-1; TRBD1 matches at 7 bases. Per germline, CDR1 DFQATT and CDR2 SNEGSKA (reference sequence). This CDR3 is built from 17 residues. V was pared by 8 bases and J by 1 base, with 19 bases of the junction left unmatched. The CDR3 sequence is CSPYHPRGRLSNTEAFF. In DNA, the CDR3 is TGCAGTCCATATCACCCTAGGGGGCGTCTCTCGAACACTGAAGCTTTCTTT.

This clonotype was picked up a small number of times. The rearrangement joins TRBV5-5 to TRBJ1-5, with no clear D. CDR1 and CDR2 from the germline V gene are SGHKS and YYEKEE (reference sequence). The ends were cut back, 0 bases at V and 1 base at J, with 8 bases in the middle. This CDR3 has 15 residues. The CDR3, as DNA: TGTGCCAGCAGCTTGGCACCGGCGAGCAATCAGCCCCAGCATTTT. It yields the protein CASSLAPASNQPQHF.

Ten or more counts support this clonotype. The genes are TRBV6-1 and TRBJ1-5; possibly TRBD1 for D (6 bases). The V and J ends lost 10 bases and 0 bases respectively, with 19 bases between them. There are 16 residues in the CDR3. Germline assignment: CDR1 MNHNS and CDR2 SASEGT. The CDR3 nucleotides are TGTGCCACAACCGCCGGGACAAGCTATAGCAATCAGCCCCAGCATTTT. Its protein product is CATTAGTSYSNQPQHF.

This clonotype showed up many times. V gene TRBV28 combines with J gene TRBJ1-6; D unresolved. Germline CDR1 MDHEN, CDR2 SYDVKM. Between the trimmed V and J ends, which lost 3 bases and 7 bases, there was a span of 7 bases. This CDR3 contains 13 residues. DNA of the CDR3: TGTGCCAGCAGTTTTACGTGGAATTCACCCCTCCACTTT. Protein product: CASSFTWNSPLHF. The full variable domain, with the rest looked up from reference TRBV28 and TRBJ1-6, is DVKVTQSSRYLVKRTGEKVFLECVQDMDHENMFWYRQDPGLGLRLIYFSYDVKMKEKGDIPEGYSVSREKKERFSLILESASTNQTSMYLCASSFTWNSPLHFGNGTRLTVT.

The gene calls are TRBV27 and TRBJ2-2; D is uncertain. CDR3 length equals 15 residues. CDR1 is MNHEY, CDR2 SMNVEV, per germline (reference sequence). The ends were cut back, 3 bases at V and 3 bases at J, with 11 bases in the middle. This chain's CDR3 is CASSLYYSDTGELFF. Here the CDR3 DNA reads TGTGCCAGCAGTTTGTACTACTCAGACACCGGGGAGCTGTTTTTT.

This clonotype has only a few counts. The V gene is TRBV10-3, the J gene TRBJ1-2; TRBD1 aligns across 9 bases. Trimming took 10 bases from V and 6 from J; bases not matched to a gene: 9. CDR3 length equals 13 residues. Germline CDR1 reads ENHRY; CDR2 reads SYGVKD. The CDR3 DNA reads TGTGCCAGCCAGGGACAGGGAGGTGATGGCTACACCTTC. This codes for CASQGQGGDGYTF.

This clonotype was recorded many times. The genes are TRBV11-1 and TRBJ2-5; the D gene is possibly TRBD2 (5 bases). CDR1 is SGHAT and CDR2 is FQDESV in the germline V gene (reference sequence). The CDR3 covers 17 residues. Trimming stripped 2 bases from V and 3 bases from J, with 19 bases between. In DNA, the CDR3 is TGTGCCAGCAGCTTATTAAGGACTGGCTCTGGGGAAGAGACCCAGTACTTC. Translated: CASSLLRTGSGEETQYF. Using reference TRBV11-1 and TRBJ2-5 for the parts outside the CDR3, the full variable domain is EAEVAQSPRYKITEKSQAVAFWCDPISGHATLYWYRQILGQGPELLVQFQDESVVDDSQLPKDRFSAERLKGVDSTLKIQPAELGDSAMYLCASSLLRTGSGEETQYFGPGTRLLVL.

Only a few counts were recorded for this clonotype. This chain joins TRBV12-3 or TRBV12-4 and TRBJ1-1; D gene unclear. This CDR3 spans 16 amino acids. V was shortened by 4 bases and J by 4 bases, with 19 bases between the two germline ends. The CDR3 DNA reads as TGTGCCAGCAGTTCCCACGCCCGGGCCTCGCCCACTGAAGCTTTCTTT. It is translated as CASSSHARASPTEAFF.

In this sample, this clonotype turned up a few times. The chain is built from TRBV11-3 and TRBJ2-2, with D perhaps matching TRBD2 (5 bases). The CDR3 consists of 16 residues. Trimming pared 3 bases from V and 1 base from J, leaving 12 bases between. From germline, CDR1 is SGHNT and CDR2 YENEEA. CDR3 coding DNA: TGTGCCAGCAGCTTCGAGGGAGACCGGAACACCGGGGAGCTGTTTTTT. This encodes CASSFEGDRNTGELFF.

The genes are TRBV4-1 and TRBJ2-1; possibly TRBD2 for D (6 bases). CDR3 length equals 16 residues. Germline V lookup: CDR1 MGHRA, CDR2 YSYEKL. Trimming stripped 1 base from V and 2 bases from J, with 12 bases between. In DNA form, the CDR3 reads TGCGCCAGCAGCCAAGGAGAAGGGAGGACCTACAATGAGCAGTTCTTC. Its protein product is CASSQGEGRTYNEQFF.